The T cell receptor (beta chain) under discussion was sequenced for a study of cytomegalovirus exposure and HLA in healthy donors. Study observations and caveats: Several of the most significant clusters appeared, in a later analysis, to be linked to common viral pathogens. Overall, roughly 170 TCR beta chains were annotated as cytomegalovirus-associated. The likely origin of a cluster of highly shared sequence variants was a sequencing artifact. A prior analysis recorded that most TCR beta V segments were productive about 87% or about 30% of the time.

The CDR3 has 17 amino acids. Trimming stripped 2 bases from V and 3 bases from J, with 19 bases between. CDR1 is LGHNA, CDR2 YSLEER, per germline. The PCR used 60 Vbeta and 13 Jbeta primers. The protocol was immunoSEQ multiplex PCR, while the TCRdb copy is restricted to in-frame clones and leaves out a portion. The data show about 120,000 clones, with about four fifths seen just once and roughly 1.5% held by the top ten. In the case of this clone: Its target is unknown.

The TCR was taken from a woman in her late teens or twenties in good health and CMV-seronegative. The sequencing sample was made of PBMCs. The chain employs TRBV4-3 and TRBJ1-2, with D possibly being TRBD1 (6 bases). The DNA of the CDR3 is TGCGCCAGCAGCCAAAGTGGGTTCAGGGGACACGACTATGGCTACACCTTC. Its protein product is CASSQSGFRGHDYGYTF.